This TCR beta chain stems from a study of CD8+CD57+ T cells in acquired aplastic anemia. In the study overall: Sorting CD4+ and CD8+ cells gave DNA averaging approximately 3 ug.

V lost 5 bases, J lost 7 bases, and 6 bases lay in between. This CDR3 spans 11 amino acids. CDR1 is SNHLY and CDR2 is FYNNEI in the germline V gene. The study's findings and limits: In common between the patients and the controls were approximately 28 CD8+ CDR3 sequences. Patients and controls had CD8+ Simpson's diversity values that were not significantly distinct.

Investigators profiled TCR beta VDJ and CDR3 from genomic DNA template. TCRdb reprocessed the reads via MiXCR and lists one record per CDR3 protein. This sample has about 400,000 distinct CDR3 sequences; 65% to 80% occur once, and the top ten carry around 4%. Note on this clonotype: Its cognate antigen is unknown.

This TCR was recovered from a human donor in good health, serving as a control. The chain has TRBV2 and TRBJ2-1; D ambiguous. The sequenced sample consisted of sorted CD4+, CD8+, or CD8+CD57+ T cells (not recorded which) from PBMCs. Here the CDR3 DNA reads TGTGCCAGCAGTAGGGTGAATGAGCAGTTCTTC. Translation: CASSRVNEQFF.